These T cell receptor beta chains were read from a single sample in a study of healthy donors' naive CD4 and CD8 T cells. A single record per CDR3 protein comes from TCRdb applying MiXCR to the reads. The sample consists of about 200,000 distinct CDR3 sequences, around 74% of them appearing once. The sequenced material came from naive CD4+ and CD8+ T cells sorted from blood, pooled from several donors. The source is a pool of human donors in good health; the sample pools cells from several healthy donors. The CDR3 runs from the conserved cysteine through the conserved F or W.

j_call | v_call | cdr3_aa
TRBJ1-6 | TRBV15 | CATSRDLKLGTAEDNSPLHF
TRBJ2-7 | TRBV29-1 | CSASAGEASSSYEQYF
TRBJ2-1 | TRBV27 | CASSSGTSVNEQFF
TRBJ2-1 | TRBV27 | CASSHSPGGNEQFF
TRBJ1-1 | TRBV6-5 | CASSYYSWTEAFF
TRBJ1-1 | TRBV6-5 | CASSYSKSWGQNTEAFF
TRBJ2-5 | TRBV12-3/TRBV12-4 | CASSLSAGGFETQYF
TRBJ1-2 | TRBV5-1 | CASSQLGDGYTF
TRBJ2-5 | TRBV5-5 | CASSLIVAGLQETQYF
TRBJ2-3 | TRBV6-2/TRBV6-3 | CVAEGRIDRTQYF
TRBJ2-7 | TRBV29-1 | CSDVYSGSTYEQYF
TRBJ1-1 | TRBV4-1 | CASSQDKTEAFF
TRBJ2-1 | TRBV29-1 | CSVEGSGLYNEQFF
TRBJ2-1 | TRBV24-1 | CATSDLAGANEQFF
TRBJ1-2 | TRBV28 | CASSSPLTGGDYGYTF
TRBJ2-5 | TRBV5-5 | CASSLVGREETQYF
TRBJ1-2 | TRBV29-1 | CSANTEGGGYTF
TRBJ2-7 | TRBV5-1 | CASSWGASSYEQYF
TRBJ2-7 | TRBV29-1 | CSVVRELGGEQYF
TRBJ2-7 | TRBV4-2 | CASSQDIGVYLYEQYF
TRBJ2-2 | TRBV30 | CAWRDNTNAGELFF
TRBJ2-5 | TRBV6-1 | CASSDELQETQYF
TRBJ2-1 | TRBV11-2 | CASSLDKGSEQFF
TRBJ1-2 | TRBV12-5 | CASRPEAGSHYGYTF
TRBJ1-1 | TRBV5-6 | CASSFRVNTEAFF
TRBJ2-7 | TRBV5-5 | CASSFRGRGYYEQYF
TRBJ2-2 | TRBV19 | CASSVQAWNTGELFF
TRBJ2-7 | TRBV29-1 | CSVEGPLIPGQRRYEQYF
TRBJ2-1 | TRBV29-1 | CSALPLQEQFF
TRBJ2-1 | TRBV10-3 | CAISDPQGPEQFF
TRBJ2-7 | TRBV19 | CASSIGLPPYEQYF